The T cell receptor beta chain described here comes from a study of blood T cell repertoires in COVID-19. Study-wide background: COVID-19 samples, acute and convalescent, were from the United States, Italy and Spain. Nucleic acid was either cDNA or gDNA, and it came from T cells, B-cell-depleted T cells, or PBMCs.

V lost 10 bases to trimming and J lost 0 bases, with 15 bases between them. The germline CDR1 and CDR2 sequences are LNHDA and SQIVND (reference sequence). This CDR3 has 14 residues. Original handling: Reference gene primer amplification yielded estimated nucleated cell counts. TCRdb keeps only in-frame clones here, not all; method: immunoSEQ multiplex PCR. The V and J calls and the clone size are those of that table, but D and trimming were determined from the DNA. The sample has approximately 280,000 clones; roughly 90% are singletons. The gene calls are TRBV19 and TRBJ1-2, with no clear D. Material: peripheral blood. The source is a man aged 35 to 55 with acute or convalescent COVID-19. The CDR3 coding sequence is TGTGCCACCTCTTTCGGGATTACTAACTATGGCTACACCTTC. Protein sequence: CATSFGITNYGYTF.